The clone carrying this T cell receptor beta chain was observed a handful of times. Its antigen remains unidentified. These data come from a study of T cell repertoires in cytomegalovirus infection. Overall study: Indicated by public TCR beta signatures were CMV infection and matching HLA type. The study's findings and limits: Summed public TCR beta family frequency identified CMV carriers bearing the relevant HLA. Ex vivo responses were dominated by HLA-C-restricted CMV-specific TCR beta clonotypes.

TCRdb independently ran MiXCR on the reads; one entry per CDR3 protein. Of 200,000 or so distinct CDR3 sequences detected, 28% appear once; the ten largest clones hold approximately 30%. J lost 3 bases, V lost 5 bases, and 9 bases had no gene match. This CDR3 is 16 amino acids long. The germline gives CDR1 SGHKS, CDR2 YYEKEE (reference sequence). The specimen was PBMCs. The chain links TRBV5-5 to TRBJ2-1; 9 positions match TRBD2. The receptor was derived from a human donor in good health (CMV status not recorded). Some clones in this sample may be carry-over from other donors' samples. CDR3 protein: CASSSGAGGNYNEQFF. CDR3 nucleotides: TGTGCCAGCAGTTCTGGTGCGGGGGGGAACTACAATGAGCAGTTCTTC.